This TCR beta chain was captured by sequencing in a study of molecular identifiers for immune sequencing clone quantification. Findings and caveats of the study: Over 98% of effector molecules, but under 1% in naive cells, were held by clones with more than 20 RNA copies. One cell's worth of spiked Jurkat TCR RNA was reportedly detectable among 850,000 to 1,000,000 naive cells.

Previously published methods and listed TCR primers were used for the bulk TCR libraries. TCRdb itself ran the PCR reads through MiXCR, one entry per CDR3 protein. The sample holds more than 70,000 distinct CDR3 sequences; roughly a fifth are singletons and the top ten take roughly 1%. This clonotype came up many times. What it binds is not known. This clonotype originated in a human donor in good health. Some libraries in this study had Jurkat cell RNA spiked in. The sequenced sample consisted of naive CD8+ T cells from blood, with Jurkat cell RNA spiked in. Subset of the sample: FACS-sorted CD8+CD4-CCR7+CD45RA+ naive T cells.

The CDR3 sequence: CASSFGQGGDIQYF. Here the CDR3 DNA reads TGTGCCAGCAGTTTCGGACAGGGTGGCGACATTCAGTACTTC. This chain connects TRBV28 to TRBJ2-4; 8 nucleotides align to TRBD1. The CDR3 length is 14 residues. The trim removed 3 bases at V and 8 bases at J, leaving 6 bases unmatched. The germline V gene encodes CDR1 MDHEN and CDR2 SYDVKM.